This T cell receptor (beta chain) was profiled in a study of blood T cell repertoires in COVID-19 (dated by TCRdb to the early 2020s). In terms of the full investigation: Samples from collaborators originated in the United States, Italy and Spain and spanned both the acute and convalescent phases of COVID-19. The material from the prospective study consisted of cDNA or gDNA derived from T cells, B-cell-depleted T cells, or PBMCs. The dataset comprised deeply sampled blood TCRbeta repertoires from subjects exposed to, actively infected with, or recovered from COVID-19. Nearly every sample came with metadata listing a de-identified subject ID, COVID-19 status, age in years and sex. Samples came from the ongoing ImmuneRACE study (first 160 participants) plus 1,254 subjects from 6 global collaborators. Where available, HLA class I and class II types were obtained from metadata supplied by the sample provider rather than from assay-based typing. A freely available public database, intended as a resource for researchers studying the immune response to SARS-CoV-2, is where the repertoires were released. On the study overall, not on this receptor specifically: The amount of clinical and demographic metadata varied by source and participant and was provided uncurated.

TCRbeta CDR3 regions were amplified from genomic DNA by means of the immunoSEQ Assay, a bias-controlled multiplex PCR. The original methods were these. The number of nucleated cells in each sample was estimated from the amplification of reference gene primers within the assay. To quantify the absolute abundance of each unique TCRbeta CDR3 rearrangement, sequence reads were collapsed and filtered. For each sample, productive Simpson clonality was calculated as the square root of Simpson's diversity index across productive rearrangements. TCRdb's version of the immuneACCESS table is confined to in-frame rearrangements and falls short of the full clone set. An unresolved V gene accounts for under half of the shortfall where checked; the remainder is of unknown origin. The D gene and trimming were derived from the DNA, and the V and J assignments and clone size from that table. The sample data list around 200,000 clones, and 80% to 90% of these were observed just once. About 10% of the sample is in the top ten clones.

Participants in the prospective study were enrolled through a virtual design, were aged roughly 18 to 100 years, and lived in approximately 25 United States geographic areas. Cohort assignment in the prospective study relied on participant-reported clinical history from a screening survey and a study questionnaire. Recovered participants in ImmuneRACE Cohort 3 were defined by two consecutive negative NP/OP PCR tests, clearance by a healthcare professional, or resolution of symptoms. Each participant in the prospective study had whole blood, serum and a nasopharyngeal or oropharyngeal swab collected by mobile phlebotomists. Over a roughly two-month period, participants in the prospective study had the option of providing additional blood draws and questionnaires. Before DNA extraction, prospective study blood samples were shipped either frozen or at room temperature. Of note for this clone: Its antigen target is currently unknown. Qualities for individual bases were not recorded, and no much larger clone is one base off.

From the germline V gene, CDR1 is SGHRS and CDR2 is YFSETQ. Its CDR3 holds 14 amino acids, cysteine through phenylalanine. Solely the CDR3 DNA is kept, with 42 bases framed from the first base. V drops 4 bases and J drops 7 bases, leaving 14 bases in between. The rearranged segments are TRBV5-1 and TRBJ1-4; the D gene assignment is ambiguous. The receptor's source is a man in his forties who had recovered from COVID-19. Source material: PBMCs or T cells enriched from blood (not recorded which). The CDR3 here reads CASSPRERVEKLFF. The DNA sequence reads TGCGCCAGCAGCCCCCGGGAGAGGGTTGAAAAACTGTTTTTT.